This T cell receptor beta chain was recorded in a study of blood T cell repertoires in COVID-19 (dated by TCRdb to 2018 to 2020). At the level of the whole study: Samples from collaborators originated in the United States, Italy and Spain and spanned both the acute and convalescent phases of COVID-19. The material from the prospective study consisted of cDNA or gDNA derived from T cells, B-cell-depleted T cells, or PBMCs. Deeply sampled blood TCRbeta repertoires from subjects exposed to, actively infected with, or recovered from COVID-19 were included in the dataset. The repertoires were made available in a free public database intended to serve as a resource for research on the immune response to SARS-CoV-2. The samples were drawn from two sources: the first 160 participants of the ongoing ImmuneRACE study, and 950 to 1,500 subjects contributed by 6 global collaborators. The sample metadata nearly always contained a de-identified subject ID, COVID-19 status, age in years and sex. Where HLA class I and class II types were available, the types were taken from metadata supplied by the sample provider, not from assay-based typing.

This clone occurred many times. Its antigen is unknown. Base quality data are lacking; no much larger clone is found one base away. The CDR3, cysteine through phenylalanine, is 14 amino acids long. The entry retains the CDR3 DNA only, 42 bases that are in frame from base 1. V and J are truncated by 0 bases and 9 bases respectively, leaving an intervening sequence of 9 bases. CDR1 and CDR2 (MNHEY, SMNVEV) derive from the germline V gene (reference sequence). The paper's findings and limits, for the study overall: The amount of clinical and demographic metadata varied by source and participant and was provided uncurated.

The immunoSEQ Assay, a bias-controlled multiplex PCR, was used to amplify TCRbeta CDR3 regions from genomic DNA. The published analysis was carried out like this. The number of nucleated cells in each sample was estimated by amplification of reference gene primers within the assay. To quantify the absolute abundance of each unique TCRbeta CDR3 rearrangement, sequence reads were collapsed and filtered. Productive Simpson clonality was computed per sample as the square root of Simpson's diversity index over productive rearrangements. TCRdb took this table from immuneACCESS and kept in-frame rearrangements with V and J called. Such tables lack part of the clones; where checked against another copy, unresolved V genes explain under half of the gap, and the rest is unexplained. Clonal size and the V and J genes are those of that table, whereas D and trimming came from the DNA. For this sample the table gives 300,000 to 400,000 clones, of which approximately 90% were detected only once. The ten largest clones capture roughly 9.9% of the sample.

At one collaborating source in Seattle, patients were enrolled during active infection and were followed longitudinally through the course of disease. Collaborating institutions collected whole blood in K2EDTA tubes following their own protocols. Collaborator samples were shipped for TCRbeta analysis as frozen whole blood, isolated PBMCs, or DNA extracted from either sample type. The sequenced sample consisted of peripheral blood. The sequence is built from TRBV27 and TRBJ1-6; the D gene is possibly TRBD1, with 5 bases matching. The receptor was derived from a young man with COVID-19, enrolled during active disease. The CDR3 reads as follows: CASSLSGAGSPLHF. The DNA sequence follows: TGTGCCAGCAGTTTATCAGGGGCTGGTTCACCCCTCCACTTT.